This T cell receptor (beta chain) is from a study of T cells in Graves' hyperthyroidism and ophthalmopathy. This clonotype showed up just a few times. The source material, RNA transcripts, was used to amplify TCR beta CDR3 regions. The TCR CDR3 was amplified in a first-round RT-PCR using the HTBI primer set. TCRdb reprocessed the multiplex PCR reads with MiXCR, giving one entry per CDR3 protein. The sample holds around 580,000 distinct CDR3 sequences, about a sixth seen once. V shed 4 bases and J shed 4 bases, with 9 bases lying between them. Germline loops: CDR1 LNHDA, CDR2 SQIVND (reference sequence). This CDR3 is 13 amino acids long.

The sequence was obtained from a woman between 18 and 29 years old with Graves' hyperthyroidism. The rearrangement links TRBV19 to TRBJ2-3, with D possibly TRBD2 on 6 matching bases. Sequenced sample: blood. The DNA of the CDR3 is TGTGCCAGTAGTACGAGACTAGCAGATACGCAGTATTTT. Amino acid sequence: CASSTRLADTQYF.